This TCR beta chain derives from a study of T cells in localized non-small cell lung cancer. Study results and limitations: Greater T cell density in blood accompanied longer overall survival. Uninvolved adjacent lung had higher T cell clonality than tumor and all other tissues. Within adjacent lung there appeared a median approximately 62 of the top 100 tumor clones.

Method: immunoSEQ multiplex PCR; TCRdb's copy keeps in-frame clones and lacks some. This sample has 7,000 to 7,500 clones, with roughly 23% found just once. Sample share makes this clone medium-sized (0.01 to 0.1%). The antigen remains unidentified. The sample was lung tumor tissue, taken before any cancer treatment. The TCR was taken from a man between 35 and 75 years old with stage III squamous cell lung carcinoma.

The CDR3 loop reads CASSLVLRLAGFNEQFF. The CDR3 DNA is TGTGCCAGCAGCTTAGTATTGCGACTAGCGGGATTTAATGAGCAGTTCTTC. The chain combines TRBV11-3 with TRBJ2-1; the match to TRBD2 covers 11 bases. J lost 7 bases, V lost 1 base, and 9 bases had no gene match. Germline CDR1 reads SGHNT; CDR2 reads YENEEA. This CDR3 is built from 17 residues.